This T cell receptor beta chain was profiled in a study of cytomegalovirus exposure and HLA in healthy donors. Points from the study as a whole: In a later analysis, HLA-C alleles had the fewest associated TCRs, DRB1 alleles the most. When the data were analyzed later, several of the most significant clusters appeared to be linked to common viral pathogens.

V dropped 4 bases and J dropped 2 bases, with 18 bases sitting between them. This CDR3 is built from 16 residues. CDR1 is SGHRS and CDR2 is YFSETQ in the germline V gene. Concerning this clone: Its antigen is unidentified.

The PCR had 60 Vbeta and 13 Jbeta primers. The method was immunoSEQ multiplex PCR; TCRdb's version includes in-frame clones alone and lacks a portion of them. This table holds around 170,000 clones, over 65% found once. This chain joins TRBV5-1 and TRBJ1-2; D gene uncertain. Sequenced input: PBMCs. The sequence derives from a man aged 18 to 29 in good health and CMV-seronegative. This CDR3 reads CASSPFPVANNYGYTF. CDR3 in DNA: TGCGCCAGCAGCCCTTTCCCCGTCGCGAACAACTATGGCTACACCTTC.